The rows below give T cell receptor beta chains drawn from one sample of a study of CD8+CD57+ T cells in acquired aplastic anemia. One entry per CDR3 protein, called by TCRdb with MiXCR from the reads. This sample has approximately 180,000 distinct CDR3 sequences; around 48% occur once, and the top ten carry about 1.2%. Sequenced input: sorted CD4+, CD8+, or CD8+CD57+ T cells (not recorded which) from PBMCs. The origin of the receptors is a human donor with aplastic anemia. Both conserved end residues are part of each CDR3. The order of the fields is clone size, V gene, D gene, J gene, CDR3 protein, CDR3 DNA. D genes are given only for firm matches. The size of a clone is reported for some rows only, either as once, few or many, or as a class for expanded clones.

clone size: .
V gene: TRBV10-3
D gene: TRBD1
J gene: TRBJ2-7
CDR3 protein: CASASRTGIYEQYF
CDR3 DNA: TGTGCCAGCGCTTCTCGGACAGGGATCTACGAGCAGTACTTC

clone size: .
V gene: TRBV12-3/TRBV12-4
D gene: .
J gene: TRBJ2-7
CDR3 protein: CASSRASRRYEQYF
CDR3 DNA: TGTGCCAGCAGTAGGGCTAGCCGACGCTACGAGCAGTACTTC

clone size: .
V gene: TRBV20-1
D gene: .
J gene: TRBJ2-1
CDR3 protein: CSASHQGARGEQFF
CDR3 DNA: TGCAGTGCTAGTCATCAAGGGGCGCGAGGTGAGCAGTTCTTC

clone size: .
V gene: TRBV24-1
D gene: .
J gene: TRBJ1-1
CDR3 protein: CATVAPNAPVNTEAFF
CDR3 DNA: TGTGCCACCGTGGCACCGAACGCCCCCGTGAACACTGAAGCTTTCTTT

clone size: .
V gene: TRBV10-2
D gene: .
J gene: TRBJ2-5
CDR3 protein: CASSDPFGTQYF
CDR3 DNA: TGCGCCAGCTCGGACCCTTTTGGGACCCAGTACTTC

clone size: .
V gene: TRBV7-2
D gene: TRBD2
J gene: TRBJ2-5
CDR3 protein: CASSSHSGGAWETQYF
CDR3 DNA: TGTGCCAGTAGCTCCCATAGCGGGGGGGCCTGGGAGACCCAGTACTTC

clone size: many
V gene: TRBV25-1
D gene: .
J gene: TRBJ1-2
CDR3 protein: CASSESGQNYGYTF
CDR3 DNA: TGTGCCAGCAGTGAATCCGGACAGAACTATGGCTACACCTTC

clone size: .
V gene: TRBV5-4
D gene: .
J gene: TRBJ2-3
CDR3 protein: CASSPGTRGDTQYF
CDR3 DNA: TGTGCCAGCAGCCCCGGAACTCGCGGCGATACGCAGTATTTT

clone size: .
V gene: TRBV5-1
D gene: TRBD2
J gene: TRBJ2-1
CDR3 protein: CASSGERGTYNEQFF
CDR3 DNA: TGCGCCAGCAGCGGCGAGCGGGGGACCTACAATGAGCAGTTCTTC

clone size: .
V gene: TRBV2
D gene: .
J gene: TRBJ2-7
CDR3 protein: CASSRLQGGYEQYF
CDR3 DNA: TGTGCCAGCAGCCGCCTACAGGGAGGGTACGAGCAGTACTTC

clone size: .
V gene: TRBV18
D gene: TRBD1
J gene: TRBJ1-2
CDR3 protein: CASSPDRGRNYGYTF
CDR3 DNA: TGTGCCAGCTCACCCGACAGGGGAAGGAACTATGGCTACACCTTC

clone size: .
V gene: TRBV20-1
D gene: TRBD2
J gene: TRBJ2-5
CDR3 protein: CSARDWSGGAGKGETQYF
CDR3 DNA: TGCAGTGCTAGAGATTGGAGCGGGGGAGCGGGAAAGGGGGAGACCCAGTACTTC

clone size: many
V gene: TRBV9
D gene: .
J gene: TRBJ1-1
CDR3 protein: CASSADMNTEAFF
CDR3 DNA: TGTGCCAGCAGCGCAGACATGAACACTGAAGCTTTCTTT

clone size: .
V gene: TRBV6-1
D gene: .
J gene: TRBJ1-1
CDR3 protein: CASSESTAIATEAFF
CDR3 DNA: TGTGCCAGCAGTGAATCGACCGCTATTGCCACTGAAGCTTTCTTT

clone size: many
V gene: TRBV4-1
D gene: TRBD1
J gene: TRBJ2-7
CDR3 protein: CASSQVPGGIGEQYF
CDR3 DNA: TGCGCCAGCAGCCAAGTCCCAGGGGGCATTGGCGAGCAGTACTTC

clone size: many
V gene: TRBV4-1
D gene: TRBD1
J gene: TRBJ1-2
CDR3 protein: CASSQPTGAGYGYTF
CDR3 DNA: TGCGCCAGCAGCCAACCCACAGGGGCCGGCTATGGCTACACCTTC

clone size: many
V gene: TRBV10-3
D gene: .
J gene: TRBJ2-2
CDR3 protein: CAITERLLPGSNTGELFF
CDR3 DNA: TGTGCCATCACCGAGCGGTTACTACCGGGATCGAACACCGGGGAGCTGTTTTTT

clone size: many
V gene: TRBV25-1
D gene: .
J gene: TRBJ1-1
CDR3 protein: CASSVLHPGAEAFF
CDR3 DNA: TGTGCCAGCAGTGTACTTCATCCTGGGGCTGAAGCTTTCTTT

clone size: many
V gene: TRBV13
D gene: .
J gene: TRBJ2-3
CDR3 protein: CASSLGGPPTDTQYF
CDR3 DNA: TGTGCCAGCAGCTTGGGGGGCCCCCCCACAGATACGCAGTATTTT

clone size: many
V gene: TRBV2
D gene: .
J gene: TRBJ2-7
CDR3 protein: CASSVGPSSAEQYF
CDR3 DNA: TGTGCCAGCAGTGTTGGACCCAGTAGTGCCGAGCAGTACTTC

clone size: .
V gene: TRBV9
D gene: .
J gene: TRBJ2-6
CDR3 protein: CASSVGPTGLAGANVLTF
CDR3 DNA: TGTGCCAGCAGCGTAGGGCCCACAGGGTTAGCTGGGGCCAACGTCCTGACTTTC

clone size: many
V gene: TRBV6-5
D gene: .
J gene: TRBJ1-1
CDR3 protein: CASSYSRYTEAFF
CDR3 DNA: TGTGCCAGCAGTTACTCTAGGTACACTGAAGCTTTCTTT

clone size: .
V gene: TRBV5-4
D gene: TRBD1
J gene: TRBJ2-7
CDR3 protein: CASSGTGISEQYF
CDR3 DNA: TGTGCCAGCAGCGGGACAGGGATCTCCGAGCAGTACTTC